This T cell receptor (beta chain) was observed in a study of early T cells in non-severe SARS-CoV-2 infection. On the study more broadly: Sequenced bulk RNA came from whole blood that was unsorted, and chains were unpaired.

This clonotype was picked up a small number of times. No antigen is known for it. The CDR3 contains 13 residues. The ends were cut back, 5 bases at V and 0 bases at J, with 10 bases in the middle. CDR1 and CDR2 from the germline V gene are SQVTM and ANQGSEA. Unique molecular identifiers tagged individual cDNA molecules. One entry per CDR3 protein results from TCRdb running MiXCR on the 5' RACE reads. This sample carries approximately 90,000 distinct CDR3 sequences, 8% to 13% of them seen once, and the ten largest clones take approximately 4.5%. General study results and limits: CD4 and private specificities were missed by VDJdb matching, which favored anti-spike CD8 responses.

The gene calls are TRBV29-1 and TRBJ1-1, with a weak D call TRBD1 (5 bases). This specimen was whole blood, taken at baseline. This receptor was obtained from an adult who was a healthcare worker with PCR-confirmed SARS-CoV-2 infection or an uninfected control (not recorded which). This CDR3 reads CSVRGTMNTEAFF. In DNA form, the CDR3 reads TGCAGCGTTCGAGGGACCATGAACACTGAAGCTTTCTTT.